This TCR beta chain appears in the sequencing data of a study of blood T cells in healthy people across ages. The CDR3 is made up of 14 amino acids. The germline gives CDR1 DFQATT, CDR2 SNEGSKA (reference sequence). Trimming cost V 5 bases and J 8 bases, with 21 bases left between them. This clonotype has just one count. Primers used in a second PCR of roughly 7 to 12 cycles were a sample-barcoded 5' primer and a J-beta primer mix. One entry per CDR3 protein, called by TCRdb with MiXCR from the 5' RACE reads. The table has 600,000 to 850,000 distinct CDR3 sequences, 40% to 45% seen once. This TCR derives from an older woman in good health. The chain uses TRBV20-1 and TRBJ1-2; no definite D call. Source material: blood. The CDR3 loop is CSALDGPRRRGYTF. The CDR3 nucleotides read TGCAGTGCTCTGGACGGCCCACGGAGAAGAGGCTACACCTTC.